The clone carrying this T cell receptor (beta chain) was detected only a few times. Antigen unknown. Sequencing targeted expressed TCRB transcripts, as all isolated RNA had been reverse transcribed. Libraries were prepared by immunoSEQ multiplex PCR; TCRdb keeps only in-frame clonotypes and omits some of them. The table shows under 400,000 clones, with 10% to 15% occurring only once. This entry is derived from a study of beta chain features in type 1 diabetes. Overall study results and limits: The study found moderately but significantly shorter TCRB CDR3s in all four CD4+ subsets of Type 1 diabetes patients.

After removal of 3 bases from V and 2 bases from J, the junction contained 8 bases not matched to a gene. Germline CDR1 reads LNHDA; CDR2 reads SQIVND (reference sequence). The CDR3 has 16 amino acids. V usage is TRBV19 and J usage is TRBJ2-5; TRBD1 aligns across 8 bases. Material: naive CD4+ T cells from blood. The clonotype originates from a woman under 30 with type 1 diabetes. CDR3 sequence: CASSMGRTGPQETQYF. CDR3 in DNA: TGTGCCAGTAGTATGGGTCGGACAGGGCCACAAGAGACCCAGTACTTC.